A single T cell receptor beta chain is shown here with its context. Its antigen is currently unknown. This CDR3 has 12 residues. In germline, CDR1 is SGHTA, CDR2 FQGNSA. J lost 6 bases, V lost 5 bases, and 2 bases had no gene match. The record originates from a study of beta chain features in type 1 diabetes. Study-wide results and limits: In every one of the four CD4+ subsets, TCRB CDR3s were moderately but significantly shorter in Type 1 diabetes patients.

Reverse transcribing all isolated RNA meant expressed TCRB transcripts were sequenced. Measured with immunoSEQ multiplex PCR; TCRdb has only the in-frame clones, and not every one. The sample yields about 170,000 clones, roughly 8% seen once. The sample comprised central memory CD4+ T cells from blood. The V gene is TRBV7-2, the J gene TRBJ1-2, with TRBD1 matching 8 bases. The origin of this receptor is a man in his late teens or twenties with type 1 diabetes. The CDR3 is CASSQGQDGYTF. In DNA, the CDR3 is TGTGCCAGCAGCCAGGGACAGGATGGCTACACCTTC.